This T cell receptor beta chain appears in the sequencing data of a study of T cell responses to AZD1222 COVID-19 vaccine. The method was immunoSEQ multiplex PCR; TCRdb's version includes in-frame clones alone and lacks a portion of them. The table has 80,000 to 90,000 clones, approximately 90% seen once. The CDR3 has 18 amino acids. J was trimmed by 3 bases and V by 3 bases; bases with no gene match: 12. Germline V CDR1 and CDR2: SGHNT, YYREEE (reference sequence). Specimen: peripheral blood, collected on day 0 of MenACWY control vaccination. This chain connects TRBV5-4 to TRBJ1-6, with TRBD1 identical over 7 bases. The clonotype was recovered from an adult in good health. This CDR3 is CASSSEPYRGGYNSPLHF. The CDR3 region has the DNA TGTGCCAGCAGCTCAGAGCCATACAGGGGAGGCTATAATTCACCCCTCCACTTT.